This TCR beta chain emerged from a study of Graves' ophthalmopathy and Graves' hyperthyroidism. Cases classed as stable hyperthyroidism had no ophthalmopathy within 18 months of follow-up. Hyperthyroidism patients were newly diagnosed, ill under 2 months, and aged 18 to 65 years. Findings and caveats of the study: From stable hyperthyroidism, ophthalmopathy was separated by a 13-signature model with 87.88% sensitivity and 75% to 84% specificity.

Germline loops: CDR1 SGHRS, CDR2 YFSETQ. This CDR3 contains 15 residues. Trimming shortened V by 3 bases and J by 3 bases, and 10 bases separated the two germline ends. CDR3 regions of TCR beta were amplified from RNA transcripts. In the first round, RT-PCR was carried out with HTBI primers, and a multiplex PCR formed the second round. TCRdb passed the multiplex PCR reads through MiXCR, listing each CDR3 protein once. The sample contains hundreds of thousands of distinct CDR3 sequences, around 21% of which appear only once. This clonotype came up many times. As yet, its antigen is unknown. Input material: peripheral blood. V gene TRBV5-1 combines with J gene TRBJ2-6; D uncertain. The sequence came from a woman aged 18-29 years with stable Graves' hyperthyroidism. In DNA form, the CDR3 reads TGCGCCAGCAGCTGGGCAGACTTTGGGGCCAACGTCCTGACTTTC. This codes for CASSWADFGANVLTF.